The TCR beta chain under discussion was sequenced for a study of blood T cell repertoires in COVID-19. Overall study context: Samples taken during acute and convalescent COVID-19 were collected in the United States, Italy and Spain. PBMCs, B-cell-depleted T cells, or T cells provided the cDNA or gDNA that made up the material.

Here immunoSEQ multiplex PCR was the method, and the copy in TCRdb shows in-frame clones only, minus some. Among approximately 300,000 clones, about nine tenths were seen once, and the ten largest hold 5.5% to 8%. CDR3 size: 16 residues. V trimming: 4 bases; J trimming: 4 bases; junction bases outside the gene matches: 11. Germline V lookup: CDR1 MNHEY, CDR2 SVGEGT. In Seattle, patients joined the study during active infection and were tracked longitudinally. Sequenced: peripheral blood. This clonotype was obtained from a woman aged 45-59 years with COVID-19, enrolled during active disease. The chain employs TRBV6-2 or TRBV6-3 and TRBJ1-2, with TRBD1 matching 8 bases. CDR3 in DNA: TGTGCCAGCAGTTCCGACCCTGGACAGGGTGTCTATGGCTACACCTTC. This codes for CASSSDPGQGVYGYTF.